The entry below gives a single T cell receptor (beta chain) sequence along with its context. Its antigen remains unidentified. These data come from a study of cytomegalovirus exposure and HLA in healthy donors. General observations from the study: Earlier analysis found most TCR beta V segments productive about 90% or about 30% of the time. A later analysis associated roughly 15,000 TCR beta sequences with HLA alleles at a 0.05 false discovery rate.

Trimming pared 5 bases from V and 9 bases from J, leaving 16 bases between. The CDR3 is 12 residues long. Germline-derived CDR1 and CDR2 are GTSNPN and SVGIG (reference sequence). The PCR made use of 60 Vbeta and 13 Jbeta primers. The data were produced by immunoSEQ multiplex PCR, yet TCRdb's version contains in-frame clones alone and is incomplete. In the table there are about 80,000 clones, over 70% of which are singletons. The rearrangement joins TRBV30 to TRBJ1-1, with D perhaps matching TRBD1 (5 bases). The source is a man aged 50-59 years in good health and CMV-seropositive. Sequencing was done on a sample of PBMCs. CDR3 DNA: TGTGCCTGGGTACCGGGACTACTCAAAGCTTTCTTT. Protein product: CAWVPGLLKAFF. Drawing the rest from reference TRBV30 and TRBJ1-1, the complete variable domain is SQTIHQWPATLVQPVGSPLSLECTVEGTSNPNLYWYRQAAGRGLQLLFYSVGIGQISSEVPQNLSASRPQDRQFILSSKKLLLSDSGFYLCAWVPGLLKAFFGQGTRLTVV.